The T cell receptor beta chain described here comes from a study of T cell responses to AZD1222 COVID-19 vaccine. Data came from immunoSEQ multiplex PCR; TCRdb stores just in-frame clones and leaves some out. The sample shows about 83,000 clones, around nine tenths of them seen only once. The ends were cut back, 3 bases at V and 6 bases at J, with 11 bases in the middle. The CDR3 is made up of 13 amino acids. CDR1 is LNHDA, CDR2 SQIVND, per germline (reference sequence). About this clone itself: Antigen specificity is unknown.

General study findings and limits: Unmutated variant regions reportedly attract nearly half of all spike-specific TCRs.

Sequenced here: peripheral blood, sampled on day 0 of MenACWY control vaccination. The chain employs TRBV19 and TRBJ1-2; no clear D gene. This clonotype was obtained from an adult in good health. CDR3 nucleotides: TGTGCCAGTAGTATTCTCCGGACGCATGGCTACACCTTC. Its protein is CASSILRTHGYTF.